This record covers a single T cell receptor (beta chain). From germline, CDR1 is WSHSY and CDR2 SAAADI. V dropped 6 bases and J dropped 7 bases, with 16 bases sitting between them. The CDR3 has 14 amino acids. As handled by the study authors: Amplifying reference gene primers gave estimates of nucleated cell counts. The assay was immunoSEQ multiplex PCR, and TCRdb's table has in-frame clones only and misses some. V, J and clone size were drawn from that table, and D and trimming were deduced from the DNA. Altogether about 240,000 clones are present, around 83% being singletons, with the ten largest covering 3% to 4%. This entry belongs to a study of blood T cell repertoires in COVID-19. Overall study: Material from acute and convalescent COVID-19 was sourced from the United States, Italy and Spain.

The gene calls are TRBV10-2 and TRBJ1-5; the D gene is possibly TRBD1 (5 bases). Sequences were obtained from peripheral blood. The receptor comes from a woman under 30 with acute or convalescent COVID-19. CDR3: CASSPTGGEQPQHF. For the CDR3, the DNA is TGCGCCAGCAGCCCCACCGGGGGGGAACAGCCCCAGCATTTT.